This passage covers 28 T cell receptor beta chains from one sample sequenced in a study of T cell responses to AZD1222 COVID-19 vaccine. The assay was immunoSEQ multiplex PCR, and TCRdb's table has in-frame clones only and misses some. The data show some 150,000 clones, with roughly 94% seen just once and 4% to 5.5% held by the top ten. The sequencing here drew on peripheral blood, taken on day 0 of MenACWY control vaccination. The source of these receptors is an adult in good health.

This sequence joins TRBV11-2 and TRBJ2-1; the match to TRBD1 covers 7 bases. CDR1 is SGHAT, CDR2 FQNNGV, per germline. The CDR3 contains 11 residues. J gave up 8 bases and V 10 bases, and 5 bases lay outside the gene matches. The CDR3 sequence: CAKGAPHEQFF. CDR3 nucleotides: TGTGCCAAGGGGGCTCCCCATGAGCAGTTCTTC. Looking up the rest from reference TRBV11-2 and TRBJ2-1 gives the full variable domain: EAGVAQSPRYKIIEKRQSVAFWCNPISGHATLYWYQQILGQGPKLLIQFQNNGVVDDSQLPKDRFSAERLKGVDSTLKIQPAKLEDSAVYLCAKGAPHEQFFGPGTRLTVL.

This chain joins TRBV6-6 and TRBJ2-1; unclear D gene. Trimming shortened V by 5 bases and J by 9 bases, and 17 bases separated the two germline ends. The CDR3 is 14 residues long. Looked up from germline, CDR1 is MNHNY and CDR2 is SVGAGI (reference sequence). The DNA of the CDR3 is TGTGCCAGCAGTAATTCCGTGACCCTGGGTGAGCAGTTCTTC. Translating gives CASSNSVTLGEQFF.

The J gene is TRBJ1-2, the V gene TRBV27, with 7 bases matching TRBD1. The CDR3 length is 18 residues. V lost 5 bases, J lost 4 bases, and 19 bases stayed unmatched. Germline CDR1 reads MNHEY; CDR2 reads SMNVEV (reference sequence). Written as DNA, the CDR3 is TGTGCCAGCAGTCTCCGGGACAGTCTGGGCGCAGACACCTATGGCTACACCTTC. Protein: CASSLRDSLGADTYGYTF.

This clone was seen a single time. The chain uses TRBV30 and TRBJ1-5; TRBD1 agrees at 9 bases. This CDR3 has 14 residues. Germline V CDR1 and CDR2: GTSNPN, SVGIG (reference sequence). Trimming removed 1 base from V and 4 bases from J; junction bases left unmatched: 2. CDR3 bases: TGTGCCTGGAGTGGGGACAGGGTTAATCAGCCCCAGCATTTT. Translating gives CAWSGDRVNQPQHF.

The rearrangement links TRBV9 to TRBJ2-1; 8 bases match TRBD2. Germline values: CDR1 SGDLS, CDR2 YYNGEE. Trimming took 2 bases from V and 4 from J; bases not matched to a gene: 8. The CDR3 covers 16 residues. CDR3 amino acids: CASSVGREGVYNEQFF. As DNA, the CDR3 is TGTGCCAGCAGCGTGGGTCGGGAGGGCGTATACAATGAGCAGTTCTTC.

The chain has TRBV6-2 or TRBV6-3 and TRBJ2-1; the match to TRBD2 covers 10 bases. Trimming removed 2 bases from V and 7 bases from J; junction bases left unmatched: 8. Germline CDR1 MNHEY, CDR2 SVGEGT. This CDR3 has 16 residues. Here the CDR3 reads CASSYTLAGVGNEQFF. CDR3 DNA sequence: TGTGCCAGCAGTTACACTCTAGCGGGGGTTGGGAATGAGCAGTTCTTC.

V usage is TRBV5-1 and J usage is TRBJ2-1, with 8 bases aligning to TRBD2. CDR1 and CDR2 (germline): SGHRS, YFSETQ. V lost 1 base, J lost 5 bases, and 8 bases stayed unmatched. This CDR3 spans 16 amino acids. This CDR3 is CASSLQGLGSHNEQFF. The DNA of the CDR3 is TGCGCCAGCAGCTTGCAGGGACTAGGTAGTCACAATGAGCAGTTCTTC. Together with reference TRBV5-1 and TRBJ2-1, the CDR3 gives the full variable domain: KAGVTQTPRYLIKTRGQQVTLSCSPISGHRSVSWYQQTPGQGLQFLFEYFSETQRNKGNFPGRFSGRQFSNSRSEMNVSTLELGDSALYLCASSLQGLGSHNEQFFGPGTRLTVL.

This rearrangement joins TRBV6-1 to TRBJ2-1, with D perhaps TRBD2 (5 bases). The V gene's germline CDR1 is MNHNS and CDR2 SASEGT. This CDR3 contains 14 residues. V lost 3 bases to trimming and J lost 8 bases, with 14 bases between them. CDR3 bases: TGTGCCAGCAGTGACGCCCGGTCCGGGGATGAGCAGTTCTTC. Translated: CASSDARSGDEQFF.

This clone occurred a few times. The gene calls are TRBV11-3 and TRBJ2-7; unclear D gene. This CDR3 spans 11 amino acids. Between the trimmed V and J ends, which lost 5 bases and 4 bases, there was a span of 6 bases. CDR1 and CDR2 (germline): SGHNT, YENEEA. CDR3 region: CASSTLYEQYF. In DNA, the CDR3 is TGTGCCAGCAGCACACTATACGAGCAGTACTTC.

The CDR3 spells CASSLERGYGYTF. DNA for the CDR3: TGTGCCAGCAGCTTAGAGAGGGGCTATGGCTACACCTTC. The chain has TRBV7-2 and TRBJ1-2; D might be TRBD1 (5 bases). CDR1 and CDR2 from the germline V gene are SGHTA and FQGNSA. Trimming shortened V by 1 base and J by 4 bases, and 7 bases separated the two germline ends. This CDR3 has 13 residues.

In its sample, this clone was seen once. The chain has TRBV4-2 and TRBJ2-1; D is perhaps TRBD2 (5 bases). The CDR3 consists of 16 residues. The germline V gene encodes CDR1 LGHNA and CDR2 YNFKEQ. V dropped 1 base and J dropped 6 bases, with 16 bases sitting between them. The DNA for the CDR3 is TGTGCCAGCAGCCAAGTGCGGGTCCCCAAGAGCAATGAGCAGTTCTTC. Its translation: CASSQVRVPKSNEQFF.

The genes are TRBV6-4 and TRBJ1-4; no firm D call. Germline assignment: CDR1 MRHNA and CDR2 SNTAGT. This CDR3 comprises 13 residues. With 5 bases removed from V and 5 bases from J, the gap between germline ends came to 9 bases. The CDR3 spells CASSWVGNEKLFF. In nucleotides, the CDR3 is TGTGCCAGCAGTTGGGTGGGGAATGAAAAACTGTTTTTT.

The J gene is TRBJ1-1, the V gene TRBV11-2; D gene unclear. V lost 1 base and J 7 bases, leaving 13 bases between the germline ends. Germline CDR1 and CDR2: SGHAT and FQNNGV. The CDR3 is made up of 14 amino acids. CDR3 nucleotide sequence: TGTGCCAGCAGCTTAGGCCCCATTCTAAGTGAAGCTTTCTTT. This codes for CASSLGPILSEAFF.

V gene TRBV7-3 combines with J gene TRBJ2-7; tentatively, D is TRBD1 or TRBD2 (5 bases each). The V gene's germline CDR1 is SGHTA and CDR2 FQGTGA. The CDR3 is 15 amino acids. The ends were cut back, 6 bases at V and 2 bases at J, with 17 bases in the middle. The CDR3 coding sequence is TGTGCCAGCAGTTATGGACTGGGGCCAACCTACGAGCAGTACTTC. Translating it yields CASSYGLGPTYEQYF.

As to this clone: Different DNA sequences within this sample yield the same CDR3. The rearrangement links TRBV9 to TRBJ1-1, with D perhaps TRBD1 (5 bases). The ends were cut back, 1 base at V and 3 bases at J, with 7 bases in the middle. The V gene's germline CDR1 is SGDLS and CDR2 YYNGEE. This CDR3 spans 13 amino acids. DNA of the CDR3: TGTGCCAGCAGCGTATCGGGGGACACTGAAGCTTTCTTT. This encodes CASSVSGDTEAFF. Based on the CDR3 plus reference TRBV9 and TRBJ1-1, the full variable domain is DSGVTQTPKHLITATGQRVTLRCSPRSGDLSVYWYQQSLDQGLQFLIQYYNGEERAKGNILERFSAQQFPDLHSELNLSSLELGDSALYFCASSVSGDTEAFFGQGTRLTVV.

As for this clone: Compared with germline, one end of the junction differs, possibly owing to a read error. V is TRBV6-5 and J is TRBJ1-2, with D perhaps TRBD1 (5 bases). Germline V CDR1 and CDR2: MNHEY, SVGAGI. This CDR3 has 15 amino acids. This CDR3 reads CASSFLSGTPEVFAF. In nucleotides, the CDR3 is TGTGCCAGCAGTTTTCTTTCCGGGACCCCAGAGGTATTCGCCTTC.

The gene calls are TRBV11-2 and TRBJ2-7; 8 bases agree with TRBD2. Germline trimming cut 3 bases from V and 6 bases from J; bases unmatched to any gene: 10. This CDR3 region has 15 residues. Germline CDR1 SGHAT, CDR2 FQNNGV. The CDR3 loop is CASSFSGTRLGEQYF. The CDR3 DNA follows: TGTGCCAGCAGCTTTAGCGGGACGAGGCTGGGCGAGCAGTACTTC. Supplemented by reference TRBV11-2 and TRBJ2-7, the full variable domain reads EAGVAQSPRYKIIEKRQSVAFWCNPISGHATLYWYQQILGQGPKLLIQFQNNGVVDDSQLPKDRFSAERLKGVDSTLKIQPAKLEDSAVYLCASSFSGTRLGEQYFGPGTRLTVT.

The chain carries TRBV19 and TRBJ2-2; TRBD1 agrees at 9 bases. The CDR3 has 14 amino acids. V lost 4 bases to trimming and J lost 4 bases; unmatched junction nucleotides: 1. Germline V gene lookup returns CDR1 LNHDA and CDR2 SQIVND (reference sequence). The CDR3 DNA reads TGTGCCAGTAGTAGGACAGGGGTCACCGGGGAGCTGTTTTTT. It encodes CASSRTGVTGELFF.

This clone was counted once. The CDR3 is CASSPTGPATNEKLFF. The CDR3 bases are TGTGCCAGCTCACCCACAGGACCTGCAACTAATGAAAAACTGTTTTTT. V is TRBV18 and J is TRBJ1-4; possible D gene TRBD1, 5 bases. CDR1 and CDR2 from the germline V gene are KGHSH and LQKENI. Trimming stripped 3 bases from V and 0 bases from J, with 11 bases between. This CDR3 spans 16 amino acids.

The CDR3 sequence is CAISLAGPRGETQYF. CDR3 nucleotide sequence: TGTGCCATCAGTCTAGCGGGGCCCAGAGGAGAGACCCAGTACTTC. V usage is TRBV10-3 and J usage is TRBJ2-5; TRBD2 aligns across 9 bases. Trimming removed 5 bases from V and 4 bases from J; junction bases left unmatched: 8. In germline, CDR1 is ENHRY, CDR2 SYGVKD. The CDR3 runs 15 residues.

The rearrangement uses TRBV15 and TRBJ2-7; TRBD1 aligns across 8 bases. Germline values: CDR1 LNHNV, CDR2 YYDKDF (reference sequence). The CDR3 spans 16 residues. After removal of 5 bases from V and 3 bases from J, the junction contained 12 bases not matched to a gene. Here the CDR3 reads CATSARPGQVFYEQYF. CDR3 nucleotide sequence: TGTGCCACCAGCGCCAGACCGGGACAGGTTTTCTACGAGCAGTACTTC.

This clone was seen a few times. This chain joins TRBV5-1 and TRBJ2-1; 11 positions agree with TRBD2. With 4 bases clipped from V and 9 bases from J, the junction kept 9 bases outside the gene matches. Germline-derived CDR1 and CDR2 are SGHRS and YFSETQ. The CDR3 has 15 amino acids. In nucleotides, the CDR3 is TGCGCCAGCAGCATCGAGACTAGCGGGATAGGTGAGCAGTTCTTC. Its translation: CASSIETSGIGEQFF.

The V call is TRBV7-2, the J call TRBJ2-3; 12 bases fit TRBD2. The V and J ends lost 0 bases and 4 bases, in that order; junction bases with no gene match: 8. The CDR3 is 18 residues long. CDR1 and CDR2 from the germline V gene are SGHTA and FQGNSA. The CDR3 sequence: CASSLARWTSGESDTQYF. The DNA of the CDR3 is TGTGCCAGCAGCTTAGCCCGGTGGACTAGCGGGGAATCAGATACGCAGTATTTT.

The sample holds one count of this clone. This chain connects TRBV29-1 to TRBJ1-5; a weak D match, TRBD1 (6 bases). Germline assignment: CDR1 SQVTM and CDR2 ANQGSEA. V was trimmed by 6 bases and J by 0 bases, leaving 15 bases between them. This CDR3 spans 15 amino acids. Written as DNA, the CDR3 is TGCAGCGTCAAAGAGGGGGGGTCTAGCAATCAGCCCCAGCATTTT. Its protein product is CSVKEGGSSNQPQHF.

This sequence joins TRBV6-2 or TRBV6-3 and TRBJ2-7; 13 bases are a match to TRBD2. The CDR3 covers 17 residues. V lost 4 bases and J lost 1; bases outside the gene matches: 7. Germline V lookup: CDR1 MNHEY, CDR2 SVGEGT. For the CDR3, the DNA is TGTGCCAGCAGTTCGTTACTAGCGGGAGGGCCTTCCTACGAGCAGTACTTC. It specifies CASSSLLAGGPSYEQYF.

The chain couples TRBV14 to TRBJ1-2; D not resolved. The germline V and J ends were trimmed by 2 bases and 2 bases, with 6 bases remaining between them. Looked up from germline, CDR1 is SGHDN and CDR2 is FVKESK. The length of the CDR3 is 13 residues. CDR3 in amino acids: CASSQTRNYGYTF. The CDR3 bases are TGTGCCAGCAGCCAAACTCGGAACTATGGCTACACCTTC.

This chain connects TRBV15 to TRBJ2-2, with a possible D match to TRBD2 (6 bases). Trimming cost V 0 bases and J 9 bases, with 14 bases left between them. CDR3 length equals 15 residues. Germline CDR1 is LNHNV and CDR2 is YYDKDF (reference sequence). This chain's CDR3 is CATSRDRESSRELFF. The DNA of the CDR3 is TGTGCCACCAGCAGAGACCGGGAGAGTAGCCGGGAGCTGTTTTTT. Supplemented by reference TRBV15 and TRBJ2-2, the full variable domain reads DAMVIQNPRYQVTQFGKPVTLSCSQTLNHNVMYWYQQKSSQAPKLLFHYYDKDFNNEADTPDNFQSRRPNTSFCFLDIRSPGLGDTAMYLCATSRDRESSRELFFGEGSRLTVL.

This chain uses TRBV9 with TRBJ2-2; D call uncertain. V lost 4 bases and J 0 bases, leaving 16 bases between the germline ends. The germline V gene has CDR1 SGDLS and CDR2 YYNGEE. The CDR3 extends over 17 amino acids. The CDR3 sequence is CASSTQLTTANTGELFF. The CDR3 nucleotides read TGTGCCAGCAGCACCCAGCTCACGACTGCGAACACCGGGGAGCTGTTTTTT.